Below, one T cell receptor beta chain is given with its context. Antigen: not known. These data come from a study of shared clonotypes between healthy human individuals. Study context: With ages of 18 to 49, the donors were a couple of women and a few men.

Per germline, CDR1 SEHNR and CDR2 FQNEAQ (reference sequence). V dropped 0 bases and J dropped 2 bases, with 8 bases sitting between them. This CDR3 has 15 amino acids. The protocol was immunoSEQ multiplex PCR, while the TCRdb copy is restricted to in-frame clones and leaves out a portion. The top ten clones hold about 0.39% of a sample with about 2.3 million clones, approximately 93% of them seen once. Study conclusions and caveats: Relative to clonotypes present in all four donors, those not shared had lower generation probabilities.

The V call is TRBV7-9, the J call TRBJ2-1; D unresolved. Sequenced material: naive CD4+ T cells from PBMCs. Subset given: CD45RA+ positively selected. This receptor was identified in a man younger than 35 in good health. Some clones in this sample may be carry-over from other donors' samples. The CDR3 reads CASSLAVQPYNEQFF. In DNA form, the CDR3 reads TGTGCCAGCAGCTTAGCGGTACAGCCCTACAATGAGCAGTTCTTC.